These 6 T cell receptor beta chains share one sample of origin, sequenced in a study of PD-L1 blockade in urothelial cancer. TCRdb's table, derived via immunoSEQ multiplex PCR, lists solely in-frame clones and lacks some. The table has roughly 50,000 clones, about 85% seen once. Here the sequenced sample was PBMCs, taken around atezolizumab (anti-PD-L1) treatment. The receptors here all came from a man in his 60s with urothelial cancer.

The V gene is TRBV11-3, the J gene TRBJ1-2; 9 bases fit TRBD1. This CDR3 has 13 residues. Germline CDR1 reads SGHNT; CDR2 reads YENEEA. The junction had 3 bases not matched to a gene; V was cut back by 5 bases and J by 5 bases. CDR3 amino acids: CASSPGQGYGYTF. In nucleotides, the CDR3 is TGTGCCAGCAGCCCGGGACAGGGTTATGGCTACACCTTC. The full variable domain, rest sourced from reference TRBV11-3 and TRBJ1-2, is EAGVVQSPRYKIIEKKQPVAFWCNPISGHNTLYWYLQNLGQGPELLIRYENEEAVDDSQLPKDRFSAERLKGVDSTLKIQPAELGDSAVYLCASSPGQGYGYTFGSGTRLTVV.

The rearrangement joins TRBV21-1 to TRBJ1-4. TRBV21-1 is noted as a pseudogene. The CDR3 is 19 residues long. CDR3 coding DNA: TGTGCCAGCAGCAAGGCAGGGTTAGGGAGGGGCCGGGCACCTGAAAAACTGTTTTTT. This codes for CASSKAGLGRGRAPEKLFF.

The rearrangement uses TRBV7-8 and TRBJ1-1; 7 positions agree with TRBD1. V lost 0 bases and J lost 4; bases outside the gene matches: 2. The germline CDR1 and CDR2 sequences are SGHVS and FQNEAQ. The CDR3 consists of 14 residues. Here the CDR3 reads CASSLARQGTEAFF. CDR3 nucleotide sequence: TGTGCCAGCAGCTTAGCTCGACAGGGCACTGAAGCTTTCTTT.

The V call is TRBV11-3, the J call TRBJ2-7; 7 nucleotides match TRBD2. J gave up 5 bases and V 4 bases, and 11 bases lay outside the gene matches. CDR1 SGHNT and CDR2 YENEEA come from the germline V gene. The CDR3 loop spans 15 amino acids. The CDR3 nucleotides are TGTGCCAGCAGCTCCCTTGGGAGGGTCGTGGACGAGCAGTACTTC. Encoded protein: CASSSLGRVVDEQYF.

CDR3 sequence reads: CASSTSPGQGNEQYF. In DNA, the CDR3 is TGTGCCAGCTCAACTAGCCCGGGACAGGGGAACGAGCAGTACTTC. The rearrangement joins TRBV18 to TRBJ2-7, with TRBD1 identical over 10 bases. V gave up 5 bases and J gave up 5 bases; unmatched junction bases: 9. This CDR3 contains 15 residues. Germline V lookup: CDR1 KGHSH, CDR2 LQKENI.

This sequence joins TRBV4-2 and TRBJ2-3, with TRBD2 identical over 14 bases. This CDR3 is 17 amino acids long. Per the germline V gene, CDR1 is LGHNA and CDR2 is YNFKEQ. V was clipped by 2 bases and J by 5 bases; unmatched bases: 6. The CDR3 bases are TGTGCCAGCAGCCAAACCGGGACTAGCGGGGGTGAAGATACGCAGTATTTT. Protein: CASSQTGTSGGEDTQYF.